A single sample gave rise to the 23 T cell receptor beta chains below, sequenced in a study of cytomegalovirus exposure and HLA in healthy donors. PCR used 60 Vbeta primers and 13 Jbeta primers. Measured with immunoSEQ multiplex PCR; TCRdb has only the in-frame clones, and not every one. Found here are tens of thousands of clones; the top ten clones hold 1% to 1.4%. The specimen was PBMCs. Receptors were obtained from a woman in her twenties or thirties in good health and CMV-seronegative.

The chain uses TRBV19 and TRBJ2-3; TRBD2 might be the D (5 bases). With 3 bases removed from V and 6 bases from J, the gap between germline ends came to 7 bases. This CDR3 is built from 12 residues. Per the germline V gene, CDR1 is LNHDA and CDR2 is SQIVND (reference sequence). In nucleotides, the CDR3 is TGTGCCAGTAGTATGGACTTTGATACGCAGTATTTT. It yields the protein CASSMDFDTQYF.

The V call is TRBV6-5, the J call TRBJ2-7; TRBD1 might be the D (5 bases). The V gene's germline CDR1 is MNHEY and CDR2 SVGAGI. CDR3 size: 15 residues. Deletions cut 6 bases from V and 5 bases from J, with 20 bases between. CDR3 coding DNA: TGTGCCAGCAGCCCAGGGCTTTCCCCCGACAACGAGCAGTACTTC. It translates to CASSPGLSPDNEQYF.

The rearrangement joins TRBV9 to TRBJ2-3; 10 positions match TRBD2. The CDR3 is made up of 16 amino acids. The V gene's germline CDR1 is SGDLS and CDR2 YYNGEE. V gave up 4 bases and J gave up 1 base; unmatched junction bases: 6. CDR3 region: CASSSSGTSGTDTQYF. Written as DNA, the CDR3 is TGTGCCAGCAGCTCCAGCGGGACTAGCGGCACAGATACGCAGTATTTT.

The chain employs TRBV5-5 and TRBJ2-5, with 9 bases matching TRBD1. Germline assignment: CDR1 SGHKS and CDR2 YYEKEE (reference sequence). Germline trimming cut 0 bases from V and 4 bases from J; bases unmatched to any gene: 16. The length of the CDR3 is 19 residues. CDR3 nucleotides: TGTGCCAGCAGCTTGGACCCCGGGACAGGGTCCCTAGTCCGAGAGACCCAGTACTTC. This sequence encodes CASSLDPGTGSLVRETQYF.

The J gene is TRBJ1-2, the V gene TRBV19; 8 positions match TRBD1. The germline gives CDR1 LNHDA, CDR2 SQIVND (reference sequence). Trimming at V came to 7 bases and at J to 6 bases, leaving 7 bases not matched to a gene. There are 13 residues in the CDR3. CDR3 sequence: CASTSGQGNGYTF. CDR3 nucleotides: TGTGCCAGTACCAGCGGACAGGGTAATGGCTACACCTTC.

This chain joins TRBV19 and TRBJ1-1; D uncertain. CDR3 length: 14 residues. V lost 5 bases and J 2 bases, leaving 12 bases between the germline ends. Germline CDR1 reads LNHDA; CDR2 reads SQIVND (reference sequence). This CDR3 is CASSLPRRNTEAFF. In DNA form, the CDR3 reads TGTGCCAGTAGTCTCCCGAGAAGAAACACTGAAGCTTTCTTT.

The V gene is TRBV6-1, the J gene TRBJ2-7, with 11 bases that match TRBD2. The CDR3 is made up of 15 amino acids. The germline V gene encodes CDR1 MNHNS and CDR2 SASEGT. V lost 10 bases, J lost 4 bases, and 12 bases stayed unmatched. The CDR3 is CATCFSGGANYEQYF. CDR3 bases: TGTGCCACCTGCTTTAGCGGGGGGGCTAATTACGAGCAGTACTTC.

The rearrangement uses TRBV2 and TRBJ1-1; 7 bases fit TRBD1. CDR3 length: 15 amino acids. J lost 4 bases, V lost 2 bases, and 7 bases had no gene match. The germline V gene encodes CDR1 SNHLY and CDR2 FYNNEI. The CDR3 coding sequence is TGTGCCAGCAGTGAAAGTGGAGGGGGCATCACTGAAGCTTTCTTT. Translating gives CASSESGGGITEAFF.

The V and J genes are TRBV19 and TRBJ1-5, with 12 bases matching TRBD1. Trimming cost V 5 bases and J 4 bases; bases outside gene matches: 6. Germline loops: CDR1 LNHDA, CDR2 SQIVND (reference sequence). The CDR3 runs 16 residues. CDR3 nucleotides: TGTGCCAGTAGTCCCGGGACAGGGGGCTGGAATCAGCCCCAGCATTTT. This encodes CASSPGTGGWNQPQHF.

The chain couples TRBV30 to TRBJ1-3; D call uncertain. This CDR3 comprises 13 residues. The ends were cut back, 4 bases at V and 2 bases at J, with 9 bases in the middle. Germline V CDR1 and CDR2: GTSNPN, SVGIG (reference sequence). This CDR3 is CAWTRNTGNTIYF. DNA of the CDR3: TGTGCCTGGACCAGGAACACTGGAAACACCATATATTTT.

This chain connects TRBV6-1 to TRBJ1-2, with D tentatively TRBD1 (6 bases). This CDR3 has 15 residues. Germline CDR1 is MNHNS and CDR2 is SASEGT. V was cut by 7 bases and J by 3 bases, with 18 bases left in between. The DNA of the CDR3 is TGTGCCAGCACCTTACAGGGCGAGTTCGACTATGGCTACACCTTC. Its protein product is CASTLQGEFDYGYTF.

Remarks on this clone: At one end, the junction sequence differs from germline, possibly due to a read error. The rearrangement uses TRBV7-9 and TRBJ1-6, with D unresolved. This CDR3 is 19 amino acids long. Germline assignment: CDR1 SEHNR and CDR2 FQNEAQ (reference sequence). CDR3 coding DNA: TGTGCCAGCAGCTTAGGTGGCGGAGGATCCTTGGGGTCCAATTCACACCTCCACTTT. Its translation: CASSLGGGGSLGSNSHLHF.

The chain joins TRBV6-5 to TRBJ1-5; unclear D gene. CDR3 size: 13 residues. The germline V and J ends were trimmed by 6 bases and 5 bases, with 11 bases remaining between them. Germline CDR1 is MNHEY and CDR2 is SVGAGI. The CDR3 is CASRPGRDQPQHF. In DNA form, the CDR3 reads TGTGCCAGCAGGCCAGGCCGTGATCAGCCCCAGCATTTT.

The chain recombines TRBV11-2 with TRBJ2-3, with D perhaps matching TRBD1 (6 bases). V lost 6 bases, J lost 11 bases, and 15 bases lay in between. CDR1 and CDR2 (germline): SGHAT, FQNNGV. The CDR3 loop spans 12 amino acids. The CDR3 coding sequence is TGTGCCAGCAGTGGGGGCGGCGCCGGGCAGTATTTT. Protein product: CASSGGGAGQYF. Filled out from reference TRBV11-2 and TRBJ2-3, the complete variable domain reads EAGVAQSPRYKIIEKRQSVAFWCNPISGHATLYWYQQILGQGPKLLIQFQNNGVVDDSQLPKDRFSAERLKGVDSTLKIQPAKLEDSAVYLCASSGGGAGQYFGPGTRLTVL.

V is TRBV28 and J is TRBJ1-4; D gene ambiguous. This CDR3 region has 18 residues. V was pared by 5 bases and J by 5 bases, with 24 bases between. The germline V gene encodes CDR1 MDHEN and CDR2 SYDVKM. This chain's CDR3 is CASSDGNRLLVDNEKLFF. The CDR3 nucleotides read TGTGCCAGCAGTGACGGCAATCGTCTCCTAGTCGACAATGAAAAACTGTTTTTT.

The V call is TRBV6-1, the J call TRBJ2-7; D call uncertain. The CDR3 consists of 17 residues. Germline CDR1 MNHNS, CDR2 SASEGT. V dropped 4 bases and J dropped 2 bases, with 21 bases sitting between them. The CDR3 nucleotides are TGTGCCAGCAGTGCCGCGGCTGGAAAAGGTTTAGCCTACGAGCAGTACTTC. Encoded protein: CASSAAAGKGLAYEQYF.

This sequence joins TRBV6-1 and TRBJ1-4, with TRBD1 matching over 10 bases. The germline V gene encodes CDR1 MNHNS and CDR2 SASEGT. The V segment lost 5 bases and the J segment 7 bases; nucleotides outside the gene matches: 1. The CDR3 has 13 residues. The CDR3 here is CASSRTGGEKLFF. CDR3 DNA sequence: TGTGCCAGCAGTCGGACAGGGGGTGAAAAACTGTTTTTT.

This chain uses TRBV7-9 with TRBJ2-7; D perhaps matches TRBD2 (5 bases). The V end was cut by 5 bases, the J end by 0 bases, with 8 bases between. Germline assignment: CDR1 SEHNR and CDR2 FQNEAQ (reference sequence). The CDR3 covers 13 residues. CDR3 in DNA: TGTGCCAGCAGCCTCGGGAACTCCTACGAGCAGTACTTC. Its translation is CASSLGNSYEQYF.

The CDR3 nucleotides are TGTGCCAGCAGCCTAGGACTAGCGGAGGGGGAGACCCAGTACTTC. It is translated as CASSLGLAEGETQYF. The J gene is TRBJ2-5, the V gene TRBV7-8; TRBD2 agrees at 10 bases. CDR1 is SGHVS and CDR2 is FQNEAQ in the germline V gene. This CDR3 is 15 amino acids long. The junction had 8 bases not matched to a gene; V was cut back by 5 bases and J by 5 bases.

This chain connects TRBV6-6 to TRBJ2-1; D gene unclear. This CDR3 contains 11 residues. Between the trimmed V and J ends, which lost 5 bases and 8 bases, there was a span of 7 bases. Germline V gives CDR1 MNHNY, CDR2 SVGAGI (reference sequence). The CDR3 DNA sequence: TGTGCCAGCAGTCAAACATATGAGCAGTTCTTC. Translation: CASSQTYEQFF.

The CDR3 loop is CASSLDAGTGKTQYF. CDR3 DNA: TGTGCCAGCAGCTTAGACGCAGGGACAGGGAAGACCCAGTACTTC. The chain employs TRBV7-9 and TRBJ2-5; 9 bases are shared with TRBD1. The V gene end was trimmed by 1 base and the J gene end by 6 bases; junction bases not matched to a gene: 6. This CDR3 has 15 residues. CDR1 is SEHNR, CDR2 FQNEAQ, per germline (reference sequence).

This rearrangement joins TRBV30 to TRBJ2-3, with D possibly being TRBD2 (5 bases). The CDR3 is made up of 14 amino acids. Germline V gene sequence: CDR1 GTSNPN, CDR2 SVGIG (reference sequence). V shed 3 bases and J shed 0 bases, with 10 bases lying between them. The CDR3 loop reads CAWSGEISTDTQYF. CDR3 bases: TGTGCCTGGAGCGGGGAAATTAGCACAGATACGCAGTATTTT.

V usage is TRBV9 and J usage is TRBJ2-7; TRBD2 matches at 12 bases. Trimming cost V 3 bases and J 0 bases; bases outside gene matches: 1. Germline CDR1 is SGDLS and CDR2 is YYNGEE. The CDR3 consists of 15 residues. In DNA, the CDR3 is TGTGCCAGCAGCGCGGGACTAGCGGGCTCCTACGAGCAGTACTTC. Encoded protein: CASSAGLAGSYEQYF.